The rows below give T cell receptor beta chains drawn from one sample of a study of control samples from healthy donors and cancer patients. The method was immunoSEQ multiplex PCR; TCRdb's version includes in-frame clones alone and lacks a portion of them. Seen here are fewer than 200,000 clones, around 93% observed once, and the top ten hold over 4%. The sample consisted of blood. The receptor set was obtained from a woman aged 55-70 years in good health. The CDR3 runs from the conserved cysteine through the conserved F or W. Fields, in order: D gene, clone size, CDR3 length, J gene, V gene, CDR3 protein, CDR3 DNA. A D gene is named only where the DNA matches it firmly. Size is stated for part of the rows, as once, few or many counts, or as a class when the clone is expanded.

TRBD1,.,18,TRBJ1-6,TRBV27,CASRERTGAFGNNSPLHF,TGTGCCAGCAGGGAGAGGACAGGGGCATTCGGGAATAATTCACCCCTCCACTTT
.,.,13,TRBJ1-2,TRBV6-2/TRBV6-3,CASSYFPGAGYTF,TGTGCCAGCAGTTACTTCCCAGGGGCTGGCTACACCTTC
.,.,19,TRBJ2-6,TRBV4-3,CASSQEQGTPFSGANVLTF,TGCGCCAGCAGCCAAGAACAAGGGACACCTTTCTCTGGGGCCAACGTCCTGACTTTC
.,once,13,TRBJ1-2,TRBV7-2,CASSTGTKYGYTF,TGTGCCAGCAGTACCGGGACAAAATATGGCTACACCTTC
TRBD2,.,14,TRBJ2-1,TRBV2,CASRASTSGGASFF,TGTGCCAGCAGGGCCTCGACTAGCGGGGGGGCCTCGTTCTTC
.,.,17,TRBJ1-5,TRBV4-3,CASSQRGLQGRDQPQHF,TGCGCCAGCAGCCAAAGAGGTCTCCAGGGTAGGGATCAGCCCCAGCATTTT
.,.,15,TRBJ1-5,TRBV2,CASSDPGRVNQPQHF,TGTGCCAGCAGCGACCCGGGCAGGGTCAATCAGCCCCAGCATTTT
.,.,13,TRBJ2-1,TRBV4-3,CASSQQGGNEQFF,TGCGCCAGCAGCCAACAAGGGGGGAATGAGCAGTTCTTC
TRBD2,.,15,TRBJ2-1,TRBV5-4,CASTLSSGSYNEQFF,TGTGCCAGCACCTTATCTAGCGGCTCCTACAATGAGCAGTTCTTC
TRBD2,.,17,TRBJ2-4,TRBV7-9,CASSLVVSGGNGNIQYF,TGTGCCAGCAGCTTAGTGGTCAGCGGGGGGAATGGGAACATTCAGTACTTC
TRBD2,.,11,TRBJ2-7,TRBV10-3,CAISAGGGPYF,TGTGCCATCAGTGCGGGCGGGGGGCCCTACTTC
.,.,18,TRBJ2-6,TRBV5-5,CASSLWASQSSGANVLTF,TGTGCCAGCAGCTTGTGGGCGAGTCAGAGCTCTGGGGCCAACGTCCTGACTTTC
.,.,13,TRBJ1-2,TRBV30,CAWSGGRTYGYTF,TGTGCCTGGAGTGGGGGACGGACGTATGGCTACACCTTC
TRBD2,.,16,TRBJ2-3,TRBV5-4,CASSFRTSGGTDTQYF,TGTGCCAGCAGCTTTCGGACTAGCGGGGGCACAGATACGCAGTATTTT
.,.,14,TRBJ1-5,TRBV6-7,CASSPGLSNQPQHF,TGTGCCAGCAGCCCAGGACTGAGCAATCAGCCCCAGCATTTT
TRBD1,.,15,TRBJ1-6,TRBV5-1,CASSLGQGNMSPLHF,TGCGCCAGCAGCTTGGGACAGGGTAATATGTCACCCCTCCACTTT
.,once,13,TRBJ1-1,TRBV6-5,CASKGQGNTEAFF,TGTGCCAGCAAAGGGCAGGGGAACACTGAAGCTTTCTTT
.,.,16,TRBJ1-1,TRBV7-2,CASIMGVARMNTEAFF,TGTGCCAGCATCATGGGGGTGGCCAGGATGAACACTGAAGCTTTCTTT
.,.,19,TRBJ1-5,TRBV7-2,CASSLVGGIPVYSNQPQHF,TGTGCCAGCAGCTTAGTAGGGGGAATCCCCGTGTATAGCAATCAGCCCCAGCATTTT
.,.,14,TRBJ2-5,TRBV5-6,CASSSRGWKETQYF,TGTGCCAGCAGCTCACGGGGGTGGAAAGAGACCCAGTACTTC
TRBD2,.,17,TRBJ2-3,TRBV13,CASSMPYLAGGADTQYF,TGTGCCAGCAGCATGCCTTATCTAGCGGGGGGCGCAGATACGCAGTATTTT
TRBD1,.,17,TRBJ1-6,TRBV4-2,CASSQLVNRDRNSPLHF,TGTGCCAGCAGCCAATTAGTCAATCGGGACAGGAATTCACCCCTCCACTTT
.,.,16,TRBJ2-7,TRBV5-6,CASSSTQGTIRGEQYF,TGTGCCAGCAGTTCTACCCAGGGTACGATTCGTGGGGAGCAGTACTTC
TRBD1,.,13,TRBJ1-4,TRBV10-3,CAIRGQGNEKLFF,TGTGCCATCAGGGGACAGGGCAATGAAAAACTGTTTTTT
.,.,15,TRBJ1-2,TRBV6-6,CASSYSSTGFYGYTF,TGTGCCAGCAGTTACTCGAGTACAGGGTTCTATGGCTACACCTTC
TRBD2,once,13,TRBJ2-3,TRBV6-5,CASTSGGSDTQYF,TGTGCCAGTACTAGCGGGGGGTCAGATACGCAGTATTTT
.,once,15,TRBJ2-1,TRBV7-9,CASSLSGGSYNEQFF,TGTGCCAGCAGCTTATCCGGAGGTTCCTACAATGAGCAGTTCTTC
.,.,16,TRBJ1-1,TRBV19,CASSILNEGDNTEAFF,TGTGCCAGTAGTATCCTGAACGAGGGAGATAACACTGAAGCTTTCTTT
.,.,12,TRBJ1-4,TRBV27,CASSWVGEKLFF,TGTGCCAGCAGTTGGGTCGGGGAAAAACTGTTTTTT
.,.,13,TRBJ1-1,TRBV7-3,CASSVSESTEAFF,TGTGCCAGCAGTGTTTCCGAAAGCACTGAAGCTTTCTTT
.,.,12,TRBJ1-1,TRBV6-2/TRBV6-3,CASSYVNTEAFF,TGTGCCAGCAGTTACGTGAACACTGAAGCTTTCTTT
.,.,16,TRBJ1-1,TRBV6-2/TRBV6-3,CASSYGPQLGGTEAFF,TGTGCCAGCAGTTACGGGCCACAGTTAGGGGGGACTGAAGCTTTCTTT
TRBD1,.,15,TRBJ1-1,TRBV6-4,CARRLQGALNTEAFF,TGTGCCAGGAGACTACAGGGGGCGCTGAACACTGAAGCTTTCTTT
TRBD2,.,17,TRBJ2-5,TRBV5-1,CASSQTSGGLSSETQYF,TGCGCCAGCAGCCAGACTAGCGGAGGTCTGTCATCAGAGACCCAGTACTTC
.,.,19,TRBJ1-5,TRBV15,CATSRDRVSDLYSNQPQHF,TGTGCCACCAGCAGAGATCGCGTTTCAGATCTTTATAGCAATCAGCCCCAGCATTTT
TRBD1,.,20,TRBJ2-3,TRBV24-1,CATSDSNHHTGEISTDTQYF,TGTGCCACCAGTGATTCGAACCACCATACAGGGGAGATTAGCACAGATACGCAGTATTTT
TRBD1,.,15,TRBJ1-4,TRBV7-9,CASSRTGGASEKLFF,TGTGCCAGCAGCCGGACAGGGGGCGCCTCTGAAAAACTGTTTTTT
.,.,11,TRBJ2-3,TRBV12-5,CASGSADTQYF,TGTGCTAGTGGTTCCGCAGATACGCAGTATTTT
TRBD1,.,12,TRBJ2-1,TRBV27,CASSLTGGEQFF,TGTGCCAGCAGTTTAACAGGGGGTGAGCAGTTCTTC
.,.,11,TRBJ2-7,TRBV29-1,CSVYWAQVEYF,TGCAGCGTTTACTGGGCCCAGGTTGAGTACTTC
.,.,15,TRBJ2-2,TRBV3-1/TRBV3-2,CASTPGIMNTGELFF,TGTGCCAGCACCCCGGGCATTATGAACACCGGGGAGCTGTTTTTT
.,.,12,TRBJ2-1,TRBV9,CASSPMDNEQFF,TGTGCCAGCAGCCCGATGGATAATGAGCAGTTCTTC
.,.,16,TRBJ1-2,TRBV7-8,CASSVTPTGSPYGYTF,TGTGCCAGCAGCGTGACCCCTACAGGGTCCCCTTATGGCTACACCTTC
TRBD1,.,15,TRBJ1-1,TRBV3-1/TRBV3-2,CASSPQGLGGTEAFF,TGTGCCAGCAGCCCACAGGGGCTAGGGGGAACTGAAGCTTTCTTT
.,.,13,TRBJ1-1,TRBV9,CASSVATNTEAFF,TGTGCCAGCAGCGTAGCGACGAACACTGAAGCTTTCTTT
.,.,12,TRBJ1-2,TRBV7-2,CASSSPGGGYTF,TGTGCCAGCAGCTCGCCGGGGGGTGGCTACACCTTC
.,.,14,TRBJ2-2,TRBV7-9,CASSLARTTGELFF,TGTGCCAGCAGCTTAGCCCGGACCACCGGGGAGCTGTTTTTT
TRBD2,.,16,TRBJ2-1,TRBV4-1,CASSRLVAGGRNEQFF,TGCGCCAGCAGCCGGCTTGTGGCGGGGGGGCGAAATGAGCAGTTCTTC
.,few,15,TRBJ1-4,TRBV30,CAWSPPGGTNEKLFF,TGTGCCTGGAGTCCCCCCGGAGGTACCAATGAAAAACTGTTTTTT
TRBD1,.,14,TRBJ1-1,TRBV2,CASSVQGVVTEAFF,TGTGCCAGCAGTGTACAGGGGGTCGTCACTGAAGCTTTCTTT
.,.,13,TRBJ2-7,TRBV5-8,CASSFGQTYEQYF,TGTGCCAGCAGCTTCGGGCAGACTTACGAGCAGTACTTC
.,few,13,TRBJ1-6,TRBV4-1,CASSQAGGSPLHF,TGCGCCAGCAGCCAAGCCGGGGGATCACCCCTCCACTTT
TRBD1,once,20,TRBJ2-6,TRBV6-2/TRBV6-3,CASSPVGSGQGFTGANVLTF,TGTGCCAGCAGTCCGGTAGGTTCGGGACAGGGCTTCACTGGGGCCAACGTCCTGACTTTC